This note documents a single TCR beta chain sequence. Its target is unknown. Thawed PBMCs were FACS-sorted into unstimulated CD4+CD25+CD127- regulatory T cells, CD4+CD25- non-regulatory cells, CD4 and CD8 cells. Sequencing used immunoSEQ multiplex PCR; TCRdb keeps in-frame clones, though not all of them. The sample shows some 65,000 clones, 84% of them seen only once. The data derive from a study of Tregs in tolerant kidney transplant recipients. Overall study findings and caveats: No direct test of biological reproducibility was done here. Expanding Tregs on activated donor B cells appeared to best identify donor-specific TCRbeta clones.

The CDR3 is made up of 17 amino acids. Germline V gene lookup returns CDR1 SGHRS and CDR2 YFSETQ. The V end lost 0 bases, the J end lost 4 bases, and 16 bases lay between the germline ends. The chain links TRBV5-1 to TRBJ2-2; D may be TRBD1 or TRBD2 (5 bases each). The TCR sequence derives from a human donor in good health. Sequenced material: CD4+ T cells from blood. The CDR3 DNA is TGCGCCAGCAGCTTGGGTGTTGGGGGTATGTCCACCGGGGAGCTGTTTTTT. It is translated as CASSLGVGGMSTGELFF.